One sample yielded the 3 T cell receptor beta chains listed below, sequenced in a study of long-term antiretroviral therapy in people with HIV. Survey-level resolution applied to immunoSEQ assay v3.0. Using immunoSEQ multiplex PCR, the repertoire was profiled, and TCRdb retains in-frame clones only, with some absent. The sample shows about 36,000 clones, roughly 80% of them seen only once. The source was unsorted PBMCs, collected 0.6 years after starting antiretroviral therapy. These receptors came from a man younger than 30 with HIV.

This chain joins TRBV28 and TRBJ1-1; D remains unclear. Trimming shortened V by 3 bases and J by 4 bases, and 15 bases separated the two germline ends. Germline V lookup: CDR1 MDHEN, CDR2 SYDVKM. CDR3 length: 15 amino acids. The CDR3 DNA is TGTGCCAGCAGTTTTCCCGGGAGGATCGGCACTGAAGCTTTCTTT. Amino acids: CASSFPGRIGTEAFF.

The genes are TRBV5-1 and TRBJ2-7; 7 bases line up with TRBD1. After removal of 4 bases from V and 6 bases from J, the junction contained 7 bases not matched to a gene. Looked up from germline, CDR1 is SGHRS and CDR2 is YFSETQ. The length of the CDR3 is 13 residues. The CDR3 sequence: CASSTSQGIEQYF. The DNA of the CDR3 is TGCGCCAGCAGCACTTCACAGGGGATCGAGCAGTACTTC.

The chain uses TRBV28 and TRBJ2-1; D unresolved. There are 12 residues in the CDR3. Per germline, CDR1 MDHEN and CDR2 SYDVKM. Between the trimmed V and J ends, which lost 5 bases and 14 bases, there was a span of 16 bases. This chain's CDR3 is CASSHDLWMEFF. In DNA form, the CDR3 reads TGTGCCAGCAGTCATGACCTCTGGATGGAGTTCTTC.